The sample holds a few counts of the clone carrying this T cell receptor (beta chain). TCRdb itself ran the RT-PCR reads through MiXCR, one entry per CDR3 protein. Of 390,000 or so distinct CDR3 sequences listed, approximately 16% are singletons. The CDR3 totals 17 residues. The data stem from a study of patients and donors after allogeneic stem cell transplantation. The V call is TRBV21-1, the J call TRBJ1-6; TRBD1, as called in the table, went unchecked against the DNA. TRBV21-1 is classified as a pseudogene. Sequencing was performed on blood, either unsorted or a sorted T cell fraction (not recorded which). This receptor was identified in a human donor who was either an allogeneic HSCT recipient or a stem cell or donor lymphocyte infusion donor (not recorded which). It is not recorded whose cells these are; they may come from a transplant donor. The CDR3 loop is CASSPRTVSSYNSPLHF. Written as DNA, the CDR3 is TGTGCCAGCAGTCCACGGACAGTCAGCTCCTATAATTCACCCCTCCACTTT.